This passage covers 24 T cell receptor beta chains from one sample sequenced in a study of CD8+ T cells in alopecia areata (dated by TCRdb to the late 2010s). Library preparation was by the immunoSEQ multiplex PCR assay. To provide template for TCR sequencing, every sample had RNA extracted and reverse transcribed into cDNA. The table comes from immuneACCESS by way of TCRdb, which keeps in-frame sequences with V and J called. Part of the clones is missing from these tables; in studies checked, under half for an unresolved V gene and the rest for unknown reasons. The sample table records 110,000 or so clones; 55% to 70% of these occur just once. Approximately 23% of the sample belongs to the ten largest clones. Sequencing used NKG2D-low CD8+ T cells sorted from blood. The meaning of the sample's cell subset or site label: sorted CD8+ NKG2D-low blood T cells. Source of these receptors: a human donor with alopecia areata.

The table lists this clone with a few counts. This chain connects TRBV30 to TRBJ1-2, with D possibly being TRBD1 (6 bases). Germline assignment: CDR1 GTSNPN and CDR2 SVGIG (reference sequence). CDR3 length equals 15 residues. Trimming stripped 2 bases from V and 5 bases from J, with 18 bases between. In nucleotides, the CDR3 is TGTGCCTGGAGTACTATTAGGGACAACTCGTATGGCTACACCTTC. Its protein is CAWSTIRDNSYGYTF. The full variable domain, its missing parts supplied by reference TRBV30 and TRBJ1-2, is SQTIHQWPATLVQPVGSPLSLECTVEGTSNPNLYWYRQAAGRGLQLLFYSVGIGQISSEVPQNLSASRPQDRQFILSSKKLLLSDSGFYLCAWSTIRDNSYGYTFGSGTRLTVV.

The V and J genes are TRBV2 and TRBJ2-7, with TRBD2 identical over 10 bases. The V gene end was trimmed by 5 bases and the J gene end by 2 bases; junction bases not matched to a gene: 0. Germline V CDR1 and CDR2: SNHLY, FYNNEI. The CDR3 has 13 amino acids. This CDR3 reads CASSSGRAYEQYF. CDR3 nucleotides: TGTGCCAGCAGTAGCGGGAGGGCCTACGAGCAGTACTTC. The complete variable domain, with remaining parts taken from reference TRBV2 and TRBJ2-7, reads EPEVTQTPSHQVTQMGQEVILRCVPISNHLYFYWYRQILGQKVEFLVSFYNNEISEKSEIFDDQFSVERPDGSNFTLKIRSTKLEDSAMYFCASSSGRAYEQYFGPGTRLTVT.

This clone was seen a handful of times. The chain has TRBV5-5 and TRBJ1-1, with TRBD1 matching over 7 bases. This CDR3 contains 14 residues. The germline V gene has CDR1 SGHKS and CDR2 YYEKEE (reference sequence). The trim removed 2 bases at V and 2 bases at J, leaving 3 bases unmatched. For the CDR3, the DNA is TGTGCCAGCAGCTTATGGGACAGAAACACTGAAGCTTTCTTT. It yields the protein CASSLWDRNTEAFF.

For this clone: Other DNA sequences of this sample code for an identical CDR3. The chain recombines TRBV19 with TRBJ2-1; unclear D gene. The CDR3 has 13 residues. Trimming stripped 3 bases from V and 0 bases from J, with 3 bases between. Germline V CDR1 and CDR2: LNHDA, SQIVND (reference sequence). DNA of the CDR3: TGTGCCAGTAGTATTGGCTCCTACAATGAGCAGTTCTTC. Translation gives CASSIGSYNEQFF. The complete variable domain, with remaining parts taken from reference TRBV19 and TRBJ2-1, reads DGGITQSPKYLFRKEGQNVTLSCEQNLNHDAMYWYRQDPGQGLRLIYYSQIVNDFQKGDIAEGYSVSREKKESFPLTVTSAQKNPTAFYLCASSIGSYNEQFFGPGTRLTVL.

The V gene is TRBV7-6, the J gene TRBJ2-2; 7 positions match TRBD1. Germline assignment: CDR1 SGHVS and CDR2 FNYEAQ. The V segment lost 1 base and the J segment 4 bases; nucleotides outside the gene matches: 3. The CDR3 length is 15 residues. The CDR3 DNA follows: TGTGCCAGCAGCTTAGAACAGGGGATCACCGGGGAGCTGTTTTTT. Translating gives CASSLEQGITGELFF.

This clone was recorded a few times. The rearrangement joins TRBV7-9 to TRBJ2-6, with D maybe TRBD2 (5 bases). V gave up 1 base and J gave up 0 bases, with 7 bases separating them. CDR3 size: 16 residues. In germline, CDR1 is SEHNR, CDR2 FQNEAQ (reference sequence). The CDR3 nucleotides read TGTGCCAGCAGCTTAGTCGGGGACTCTGGGGCCAACGTCCTGACTTTC. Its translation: CASSLVGDSGANVLTF.

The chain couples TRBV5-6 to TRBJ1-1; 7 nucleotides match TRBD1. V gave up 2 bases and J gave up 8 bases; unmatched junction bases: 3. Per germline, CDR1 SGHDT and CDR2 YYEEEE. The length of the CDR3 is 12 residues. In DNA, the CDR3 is TGTGCCAGCAGCTTTGGGGACAGCGAAGCTTTCTTT. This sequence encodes CASSFGDSEAFF.

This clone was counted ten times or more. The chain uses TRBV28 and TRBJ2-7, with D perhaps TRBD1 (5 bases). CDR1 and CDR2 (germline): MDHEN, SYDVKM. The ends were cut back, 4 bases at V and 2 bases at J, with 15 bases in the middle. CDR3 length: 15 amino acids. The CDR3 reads CASSYFRAPTYEQYF. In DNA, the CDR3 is TGTGCCAGCAGTTACTTCAGGGCTCCTACCTACGAGCAGTACTTC.

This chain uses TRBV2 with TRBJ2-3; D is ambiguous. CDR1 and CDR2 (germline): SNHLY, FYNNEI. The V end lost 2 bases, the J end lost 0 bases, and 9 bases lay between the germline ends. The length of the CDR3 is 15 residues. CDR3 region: CASSEFSTSTDTQYF. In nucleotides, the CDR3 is TGTGCCAGCAGTGAATTTTCTACTAGCACAGATACGCAGTATTTT.

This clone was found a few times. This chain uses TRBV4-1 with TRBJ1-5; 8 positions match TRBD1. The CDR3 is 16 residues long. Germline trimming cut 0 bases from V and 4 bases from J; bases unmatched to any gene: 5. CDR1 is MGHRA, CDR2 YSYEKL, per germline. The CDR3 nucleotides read TGCGCCAGCAGCCAAGATGCAGGGGGCTCGAATCAGCCCCAGCATTTT. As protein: CASSQDAGGSNQPQHF.

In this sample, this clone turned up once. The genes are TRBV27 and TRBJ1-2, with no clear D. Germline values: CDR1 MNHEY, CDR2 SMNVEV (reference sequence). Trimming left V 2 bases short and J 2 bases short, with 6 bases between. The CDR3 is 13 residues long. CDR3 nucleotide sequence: TGTGCCAGCAGTTTAGGAGGGAACTATGGCTACACCTTC. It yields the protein CASSLGGNYGYTF.

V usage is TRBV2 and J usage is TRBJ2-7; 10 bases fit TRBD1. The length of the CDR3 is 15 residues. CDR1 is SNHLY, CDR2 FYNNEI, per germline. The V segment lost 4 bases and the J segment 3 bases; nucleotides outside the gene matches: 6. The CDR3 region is CASSGDRDRGYEQYF. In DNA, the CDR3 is TGTGCCAGCAGTGGGGACAGGGACAGGGGCTACGAGCAGTACTTC.

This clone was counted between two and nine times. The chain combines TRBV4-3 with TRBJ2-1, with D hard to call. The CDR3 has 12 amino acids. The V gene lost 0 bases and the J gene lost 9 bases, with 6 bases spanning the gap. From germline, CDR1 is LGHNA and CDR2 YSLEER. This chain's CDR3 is CASSQDAIEQFF. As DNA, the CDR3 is TGCGCCAGCAGCCAAGATGCGATTGAGCAGTTCTTC.

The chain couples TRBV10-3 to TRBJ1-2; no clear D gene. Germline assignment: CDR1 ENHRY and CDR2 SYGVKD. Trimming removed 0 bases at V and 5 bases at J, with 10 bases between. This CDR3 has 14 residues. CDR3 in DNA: TGTGCCATCAGTGAGTCTTTGGACTCTTATGGCTACACCTTC. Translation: CAISESLDSYGYTF.

The CDR3 DNA follows: TGTGCCAGCAGCTCCCGGGTCCGCGACACCGGGGAGCTGTTTTTT. This encodes CASSSRVRDTGELFF. The chain combines TRBV7-9 with TRBJ2-2; no reliable D call. In germline, CDR1 is SEHNR, CDR2 FQNEAQ (reference sequence). This CDR3 has 15 residues. Between the trimmed V and J ends, which lost 4 bases and 3 bases, there was a span of 12 bases.

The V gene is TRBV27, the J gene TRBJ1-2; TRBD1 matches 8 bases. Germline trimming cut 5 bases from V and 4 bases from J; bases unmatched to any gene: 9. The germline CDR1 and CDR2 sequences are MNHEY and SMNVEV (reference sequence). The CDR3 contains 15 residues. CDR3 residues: CASSGTGGNAYGYTF. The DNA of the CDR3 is TGTGCCAGCAGTGGAACAGGGGGTAATGCCTATGGCTACACCTTC.

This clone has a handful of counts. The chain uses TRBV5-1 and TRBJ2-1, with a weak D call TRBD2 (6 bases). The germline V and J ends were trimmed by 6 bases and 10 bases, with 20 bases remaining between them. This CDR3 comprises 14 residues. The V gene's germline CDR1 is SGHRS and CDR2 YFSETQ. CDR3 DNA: TGCGCCAGCAACCCACTAAGAACTAGCTACGAGCAGTTCTTC. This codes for CASNPLRTSYEQFF.

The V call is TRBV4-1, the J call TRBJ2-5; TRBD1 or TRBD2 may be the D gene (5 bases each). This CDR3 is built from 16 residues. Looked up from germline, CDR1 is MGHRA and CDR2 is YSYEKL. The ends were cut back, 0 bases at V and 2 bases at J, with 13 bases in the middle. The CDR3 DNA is TGCGCCAGCAGCCAAGAGGGACGCGGGTTACAAGAGACCCAGTACTTC. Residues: CASSQEGRGLQETQYF.

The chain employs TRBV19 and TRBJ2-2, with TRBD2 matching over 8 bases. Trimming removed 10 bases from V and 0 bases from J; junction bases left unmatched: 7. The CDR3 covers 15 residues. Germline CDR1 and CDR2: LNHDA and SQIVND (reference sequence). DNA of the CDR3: TGTGCCACAACGGGGGGACTAGCGAACACCGGGGAGCTGTTTTTT. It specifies CATTGGLANTGELFF.

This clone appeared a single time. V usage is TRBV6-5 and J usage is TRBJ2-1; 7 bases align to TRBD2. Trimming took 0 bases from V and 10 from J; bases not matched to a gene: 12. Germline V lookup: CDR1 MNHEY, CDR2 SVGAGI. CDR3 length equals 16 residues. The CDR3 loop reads CASSYSQGWLAVEQFF. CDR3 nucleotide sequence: TGTGCCAGCAGTTACTCCCAAGGGTGGCTAGCGGTCGAGCAGTTCTTC.

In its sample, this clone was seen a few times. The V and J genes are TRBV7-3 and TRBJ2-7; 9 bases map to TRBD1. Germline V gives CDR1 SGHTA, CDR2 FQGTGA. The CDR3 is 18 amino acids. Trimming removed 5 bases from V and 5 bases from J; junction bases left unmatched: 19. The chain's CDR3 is CASSPGRTGDSFGNEQYF. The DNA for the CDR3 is TGTGCCAGCAGCCCCGGCAGGACAGGGGATAGCTTTGGGAACGAGCAGTACTTC.

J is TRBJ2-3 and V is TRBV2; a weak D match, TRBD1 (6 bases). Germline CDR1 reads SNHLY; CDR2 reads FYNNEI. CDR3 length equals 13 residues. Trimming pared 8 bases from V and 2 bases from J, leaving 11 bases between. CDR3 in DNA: TGTGCCAGCGGGCAGGGGAACACAGATACGCAGTATTTT. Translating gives CASGQGNTDTQYF.

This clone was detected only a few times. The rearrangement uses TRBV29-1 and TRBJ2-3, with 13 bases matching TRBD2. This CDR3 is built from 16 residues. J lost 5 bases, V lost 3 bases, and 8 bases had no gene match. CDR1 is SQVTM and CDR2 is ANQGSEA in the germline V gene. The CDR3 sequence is CSVDSTGLAGRDTQYF. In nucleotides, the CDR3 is TGCAGCGTTGATTCCACGGGACTAGCGGGACGAGATACGCAGTATTTT.

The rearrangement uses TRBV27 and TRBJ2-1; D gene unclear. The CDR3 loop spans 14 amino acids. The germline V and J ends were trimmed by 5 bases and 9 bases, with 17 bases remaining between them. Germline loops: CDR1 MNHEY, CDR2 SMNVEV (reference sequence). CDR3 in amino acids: CASSQRKGYFEQFF. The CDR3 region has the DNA TGTGCCAGCAGTCAACGGAAAGGTTACTTTGAGCAGTTCTTC.